The rows below give T cell receptor beta chains drawn from one sample of a study of blood T cells in healthy people across ages. Via MiXCR, TCRdb re-called the 5' RACE reads, giving one row per CDR3 protein. Of some 790,000 distinct CDR3 sequences in the sample, less than 35% were seen once. Sequenced material: blood. The receptors were sampled from a woman over 75 in good health. CDR3s include the opening cysteine and the closing phenylalanine or tryptophan. The D gene is left open where the match is weak. Size is stated for part of the rows, as once, few or many counts, or as a class when the clone is expanded.

d_gene,abundance,j_gene,v_gene,CDR3nt,CDR3aa
-,few,TRBJ2-2,TRBV7-2,TGTGCCAGCAGCCCCACTACCACCGGGGAGCTGTTTTTT,CASSPTTTGELFF
TRBD2,many,TRBJ2-3,TRBV7-2,TGTGCCAGCAGCTACCAACAGACACTAGCGGTGGGTCACGCAAATACGCAGTATTTT,CASSYQQTLAVGHANTQYF
-,few,TRBJ1-1,TRBV5-1,TGCGCCAGCAGCTTGGGAGACAGAAAACCTGAAGCTTTCTTT,CASSLGDRKPEAFF
TRBD1,many,TRBJ2-7,TRBV7-4,TGTGCCAGCAGCCCGCAAGACAGGGCCTACGAGCAGTACTTC,CASSPQDRAYEQYF
-,many,TRBJ2-7,TRBV6-5,TGTGCCAGCAGAGGGACGGTCCAAGACGAGCAGTACTTC,CASRGTVQDEQYF
-,-,TRBJ1-4,TRBV30,TGTGCCGCTCCGGGTGGGAATAATGAAAAACTGTTTTTT,CAAPGGNNEKLFF
TRBD1,-,TRBJ2-7,TRBV7-2,TGTGCCAGCAGCCAAGATCCCGGGACAGGGGGCCGCCAGCAGTACTTC,CASSQDPGTGGRQQYF
TRBD1,few,TRBJ1-2,TRBV3-1,TGTGCCAGCAGCCAGGCGGACAGGGGGCTTAACTATGGCTACACCTTC,CASSQADRGLNYGYTF
-,many,TRBJ1-6,TRBV11-3,TGTGCCAGCAGCTTGACATTGAGCTCCTATAATTCACCCCTCCACTTT,CASSLTLSSYNSPLHF
-,-,TRBJ2-6,TRBV7-9,TGTGCCAGCAGCTTCAAGGGAGATAGGGGAGGGGCCAACGTCCTGACTTTC,CASSFKGDRGGANVLTF
-,-,TRBJ1-5,TRBV2,TGTGCCAGCAGCGCAGTGCGGGGAGGCAATCAGCCCCAGCATTTT,CASSAVRGGNQPQHF
-,-,TRBJ1-1,TRBV5-1,TGCGCCAGCTCTCACCGGGGGGAGGAAGCTTTCTTT,CASSHRGEEAFF
TRBD2,many,TRBJ2-4,TRBV7-2,TGTGCCAGCAGCTTAGCGGGGCGGGGGGGGGCCAAAAACATTCAGTACTTC,CASSLAGRGGAKNIQYF
TRBD1,many,TRBJ2-3,TRBV24-1,TGTGCCACCTCGGGACAGGGCCACGATACGCAGTATTTT,CATSGQGHDTQYF
TRBD1,-,TRBJ1-5,TRBV18,TGTGCCAGCTCACCACCAAAGACAGGGGGAAGGCAGCCCCAGCATTTT,CASSPPKTGGRQPQHF
-,many,TRBJ1-6,TRBV12-3/TRBV12-4,TGTGCCAGCAGAGACACAGGGTATAATTCACCCCTCCACTTT,CASRDTGYNSPLHF
TRBD2,-,TRBJ2-1,TRBV20-1,TGCAGTGCTAGAGTTGTAGGGACTAGCGGGAGTTCCAATGAGCAGTTCTTC,CSARVVGTSGSSNEQFF
-,-,TRBJ2-1,TRBV18,TGTGCCAGCCAGGCAGAAAGGAATAATGAGCAGTTCTTC,CASQAERNNEQFF
-,many,TRBJ2-7,TRBV5-6,TGTGCCAGCAGCTTGGGCTGGGGTTCATACGAGCAGTACTTC,CASSLGWGSYEQYF
-,-,TRBJ1-1,TRBV10-3,TGTGCCATCAGGTCAGGACTAAACATGAACACTGAAGCTTTCTTT,CAIRSGLNMNTEAFF
-,-,TRBJ1-1,TRBV18,TGTGCCAGCTCACCATGGCAGGGTAATCGCGGCACTGAAGCTTTCTTT,CASSPWQGNRGTEAFF
TRBD2,many,TRBJ2-7,TRBV20-1,TGCAGTGCTAGGGGCGGGGGGGCCCTGGGCGAGCAGTACTTC,CSARGGGALGEQYF
-,-,TRBJ2-3,TRBV24-1,TGTGCCACCAGTGATTTTAGGGGCTACACAGATACGCAGTATTTT,CATSDFRGYTDTQYF
TRBD1,many,TRBJ1-1,TRBV7-2,TGTGCCAGCAGCAAGACAGGGGGAAACACTGAAGCTTTCTTT,CASSKTGGNTEAFF
TRBD1,many,TRBJ1-2,TRBV4-3,TGCGCCAGCAGCCAAGAACCGACAGGGGTCGGAGCTAACTATGGCTACACCTTC,CASSQEPTGVGANYGYTF
TRBD2,many,TRBJ2-7,TRBV6-1,TGTGCCAGCAGTGAAATGGCTAGCGGCCCCTACGAGCAGTACTTC,CASSEMASGPYEQYF
-,many,TRBJ1-1,TRBV11-2,TGTGCCAGCATCCCAACGGACAATTTTGAAGCTTTCTTT,CASIPTDNFEAFF
TRBD2,-,TRBJ2-1,TRBV5-5,TGTGCCAGCAGCTCTCCGACTTCGGGACTAGCGGGGATTAAGTTCTTC,CASSSPTSGLAGIKFF
-,many,TRBJ2-5,TRBV7-9,TGTGCCAGCAGCCCACCCCCGACTTATGAAGAGACCCAGTACTTC,CASSPPPTYEETQYF